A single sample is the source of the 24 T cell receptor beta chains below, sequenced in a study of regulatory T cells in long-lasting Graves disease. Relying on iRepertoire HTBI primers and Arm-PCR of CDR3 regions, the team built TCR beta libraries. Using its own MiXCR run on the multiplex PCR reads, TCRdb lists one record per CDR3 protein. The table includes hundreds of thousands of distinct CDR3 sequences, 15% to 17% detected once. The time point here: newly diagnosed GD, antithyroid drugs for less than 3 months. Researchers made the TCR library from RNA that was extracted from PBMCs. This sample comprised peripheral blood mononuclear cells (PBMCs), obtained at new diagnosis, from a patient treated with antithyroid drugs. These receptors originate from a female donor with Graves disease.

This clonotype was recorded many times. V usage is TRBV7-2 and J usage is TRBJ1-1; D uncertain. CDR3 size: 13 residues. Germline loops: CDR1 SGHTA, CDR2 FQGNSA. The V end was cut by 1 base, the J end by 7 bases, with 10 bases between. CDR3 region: CASSLVGWGEAFF. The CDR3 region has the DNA TGTGCCAGCAGCTTAGTAGGGTGGGGTGAAGCTTTCTTT.

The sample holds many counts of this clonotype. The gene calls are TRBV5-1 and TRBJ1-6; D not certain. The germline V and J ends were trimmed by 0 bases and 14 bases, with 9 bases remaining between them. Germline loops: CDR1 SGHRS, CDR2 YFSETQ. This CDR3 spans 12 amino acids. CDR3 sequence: CASSLDQMTLHF. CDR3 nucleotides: TGCGCCAGCAGCTTGGACCAGATGACCCTCCACTTT.

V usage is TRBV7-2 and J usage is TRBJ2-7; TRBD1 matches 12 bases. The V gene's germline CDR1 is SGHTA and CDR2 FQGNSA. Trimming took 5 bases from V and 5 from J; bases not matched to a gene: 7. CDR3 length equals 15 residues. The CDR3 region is CASSPGGQGANEQYF. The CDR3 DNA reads TGTGCCAGCAGCCCCGGGGGACAGGGGGCCAACGAGCAGTACTTC.

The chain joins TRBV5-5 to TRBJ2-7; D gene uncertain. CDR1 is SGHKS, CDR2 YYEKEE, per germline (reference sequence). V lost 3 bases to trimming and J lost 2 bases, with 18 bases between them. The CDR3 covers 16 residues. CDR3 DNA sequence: TGTGCCAGCAGCTCTACAATTTATGGACGGCCCTACGAGCAGTACTTC. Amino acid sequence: CASSSTIYGRPYEQYF.

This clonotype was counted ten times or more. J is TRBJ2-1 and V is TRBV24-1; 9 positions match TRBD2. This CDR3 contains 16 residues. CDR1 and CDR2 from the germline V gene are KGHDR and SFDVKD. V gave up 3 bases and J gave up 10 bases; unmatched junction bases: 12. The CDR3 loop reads CATSDPGLAPNEEQFF. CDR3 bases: TGTGCCACCAGTGATCCGGGACTAGCTCCTAATGAGGAGCAGTTCTTC.

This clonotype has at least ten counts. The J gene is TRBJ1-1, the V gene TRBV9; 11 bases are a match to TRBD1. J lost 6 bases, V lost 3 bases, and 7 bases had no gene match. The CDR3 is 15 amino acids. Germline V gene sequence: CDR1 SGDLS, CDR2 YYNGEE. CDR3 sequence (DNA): TGTGCCAGCAGCGCGGGACAGGGGGTAAGCGCTGAAGCTTTCTTT. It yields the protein CASSAGQGVSAEAFF.

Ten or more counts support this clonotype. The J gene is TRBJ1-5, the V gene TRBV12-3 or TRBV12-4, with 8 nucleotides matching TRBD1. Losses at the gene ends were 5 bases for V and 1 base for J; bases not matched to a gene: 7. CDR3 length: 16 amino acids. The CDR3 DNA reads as TGTGCCAGCAGTGCCCGACAGGGGAGGAGCAATCAGCCCCAGCATTTT. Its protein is CASSARQGRSNQPQHF.

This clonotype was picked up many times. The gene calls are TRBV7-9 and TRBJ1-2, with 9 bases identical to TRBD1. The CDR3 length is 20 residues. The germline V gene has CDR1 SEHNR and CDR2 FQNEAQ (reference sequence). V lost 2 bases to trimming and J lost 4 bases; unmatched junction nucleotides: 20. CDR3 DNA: TGTGCCAGCAGCTTACCCACCTCCCCGACGACAGGGGGGGAACTCTATGGCTACACCTTC. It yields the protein CASSLPTSPTTGGELYGYTF.

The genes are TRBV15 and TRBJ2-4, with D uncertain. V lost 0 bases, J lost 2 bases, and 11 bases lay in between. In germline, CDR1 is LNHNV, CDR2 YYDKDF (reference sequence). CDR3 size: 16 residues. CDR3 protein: CATSRDLTSPKNIQYF. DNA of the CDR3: TGTGCCACCAGCAGAGATTTAACGTCCCCCAAAAACATTCAGTACTTC.

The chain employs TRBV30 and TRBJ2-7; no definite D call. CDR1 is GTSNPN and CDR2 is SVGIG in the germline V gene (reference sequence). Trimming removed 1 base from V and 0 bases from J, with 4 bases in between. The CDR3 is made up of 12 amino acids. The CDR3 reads CAWSDGSYEQYF. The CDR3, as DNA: TGTGCCTGGAGTGACGGCTCCTACGAGCAGTACTTC.

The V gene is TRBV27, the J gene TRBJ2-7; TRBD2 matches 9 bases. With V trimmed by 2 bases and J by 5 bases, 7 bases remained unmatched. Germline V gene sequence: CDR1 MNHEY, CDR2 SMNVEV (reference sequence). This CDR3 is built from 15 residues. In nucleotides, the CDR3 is TGTGCCAGCAGTTTAAAGGCTAGCGGGACCAACGAGCAGTACTTC. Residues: CASSLKASGTNEQYF.

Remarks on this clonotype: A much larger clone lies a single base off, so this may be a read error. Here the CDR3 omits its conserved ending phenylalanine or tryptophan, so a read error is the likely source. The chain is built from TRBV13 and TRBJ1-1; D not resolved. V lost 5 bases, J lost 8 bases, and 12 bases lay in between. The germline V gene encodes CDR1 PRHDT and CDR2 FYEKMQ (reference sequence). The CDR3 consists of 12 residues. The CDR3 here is CASSPRSVEAFS. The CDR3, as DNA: TGTGCCAGCAGCCCCAGATCAGTGGAAGCTTTCTCT.

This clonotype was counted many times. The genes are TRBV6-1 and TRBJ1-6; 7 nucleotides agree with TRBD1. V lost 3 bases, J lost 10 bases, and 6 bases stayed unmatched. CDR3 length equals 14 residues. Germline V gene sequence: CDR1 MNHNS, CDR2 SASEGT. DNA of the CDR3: TGTGCCAGCAGTGACCGACAGGGCCAATCACCCCTCCACTTT. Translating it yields CASSDRQGQSPLHF.

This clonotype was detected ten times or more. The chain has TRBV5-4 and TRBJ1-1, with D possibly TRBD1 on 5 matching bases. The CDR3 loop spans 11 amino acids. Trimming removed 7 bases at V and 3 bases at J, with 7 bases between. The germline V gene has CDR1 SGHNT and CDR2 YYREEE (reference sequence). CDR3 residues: CASGTYTEAFF. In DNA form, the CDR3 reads TGTGCCAGCGGGACGTACACTGAAGCTTTCTTT.

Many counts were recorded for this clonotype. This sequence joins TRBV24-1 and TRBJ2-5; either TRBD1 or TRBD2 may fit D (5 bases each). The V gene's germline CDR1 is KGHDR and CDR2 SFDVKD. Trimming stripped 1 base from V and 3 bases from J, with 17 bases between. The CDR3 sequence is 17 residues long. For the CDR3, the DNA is TGTGCCACCAGTGATTTCCGGGGCCGGCGCCAAAAAGAGACCCAGTACTTC. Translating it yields CATSDFRGRRQKETQYF.

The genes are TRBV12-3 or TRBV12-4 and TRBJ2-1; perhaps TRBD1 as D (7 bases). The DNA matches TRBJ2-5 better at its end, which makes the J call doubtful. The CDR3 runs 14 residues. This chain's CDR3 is CASTWAGQIETQYF. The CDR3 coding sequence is TGTGCCAGCACCTGGGCGGGACAGATAGAGACCCAGTACTTC.

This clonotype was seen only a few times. The CDR3 nucleotides are TGTGCCAGCAGGACGGGACAAGTGTTGGAAGAGACCCAGTACTTC. It specifies CASRTGQVLEETQYF. V is TRBV5-6 and J is TRBJ2-5, with D maybe TRBD1 (6 bases). Trimming pared 5 bases from V and 3 bases from J, leaving 17 bases between. The CDR3 is made up of 15 amino acids. Germline CDR1 reads SGHDT; CDR2 reads YYEEEE. The full variable domain, in which reference TRBV5-6 and TRBJ2-5 provide the parts outside the CDR3, is DAGVTQSPTHLIKTRGQQVTLRCSPKSGHDTVSWYQQALGQGPQFIFQYYEEEERQRGNFPDRFSGHQFPNYSSELNVNALLLGDSALYLCASRTGQVLEETQYFGPGTRLLVL.

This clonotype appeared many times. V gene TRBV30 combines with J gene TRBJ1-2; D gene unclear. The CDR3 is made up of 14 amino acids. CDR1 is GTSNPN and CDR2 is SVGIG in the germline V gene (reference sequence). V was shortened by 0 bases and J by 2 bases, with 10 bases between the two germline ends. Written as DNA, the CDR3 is TGTGCCTGGAGTGTACCAGAGAGAAACTATGGCTACACCTTC. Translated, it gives CAWSVPERNYGYTF.

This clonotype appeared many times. The CDR3 DNA reads TGTGCCAGCAGCGTAGTGGCTGCGGGGGGTGAAGCTTTCTTT. Its translation: CASSVVAAGGEAFF. This sequence joins TRBV9 and TRBJ1-1, with a weak D call TRBD1 (5 bases). V dropped 0 bases and J dropped 7 bases, with 13 bases sitting between them. The CDR3 has 14 residues. CDR1 SGDLS and CDR2 YYNGEE come from the germline V gene.

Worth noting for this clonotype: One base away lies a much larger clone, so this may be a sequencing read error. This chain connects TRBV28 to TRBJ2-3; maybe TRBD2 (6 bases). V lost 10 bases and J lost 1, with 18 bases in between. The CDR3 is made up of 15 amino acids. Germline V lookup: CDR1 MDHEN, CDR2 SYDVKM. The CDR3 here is CATSRSGSGTDTQYF. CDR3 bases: TGTGCCACCTCCCGTAGCGGCTCTGGCACAGATACGCAGTATTTT.

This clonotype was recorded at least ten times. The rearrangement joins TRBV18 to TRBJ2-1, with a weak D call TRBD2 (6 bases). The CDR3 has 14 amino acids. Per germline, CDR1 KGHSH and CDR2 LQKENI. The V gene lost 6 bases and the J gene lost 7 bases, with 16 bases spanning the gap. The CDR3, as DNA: TGTGCCAGCTCTCTCGGGACTCTCGGGAATGAGCAGTTCTTC. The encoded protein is CASSLGTLGNEQFF.

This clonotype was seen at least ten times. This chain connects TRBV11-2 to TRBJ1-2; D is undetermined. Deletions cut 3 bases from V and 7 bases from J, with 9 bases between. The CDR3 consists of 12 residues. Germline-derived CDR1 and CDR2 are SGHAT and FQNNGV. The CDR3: CASSFVESGYTF. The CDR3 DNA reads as TGTGCCAGCAGCTTTGTTGAAAGTGGCTACACCTTC. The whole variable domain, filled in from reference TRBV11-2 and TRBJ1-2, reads EAGVAQSPRYKIIEKRQSVAFWCNPISGHATLYWYQQILGQGPKLLIQFQNNGVVDDSQLPKDRFSAERLKGVDSTLKIQPAKLEDSAVYLCASSFVESGYTFGSGTRLTVV.

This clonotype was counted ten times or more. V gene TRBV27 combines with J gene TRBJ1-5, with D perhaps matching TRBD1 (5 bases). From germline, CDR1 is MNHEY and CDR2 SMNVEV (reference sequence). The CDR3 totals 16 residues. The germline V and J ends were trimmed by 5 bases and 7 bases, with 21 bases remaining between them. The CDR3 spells CASSPLSVRGSQPQHF. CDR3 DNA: TGTGCCAGCAGTCCACTTTCGGTGAGGGGTAGCCAGCCCCAGCATTTT.

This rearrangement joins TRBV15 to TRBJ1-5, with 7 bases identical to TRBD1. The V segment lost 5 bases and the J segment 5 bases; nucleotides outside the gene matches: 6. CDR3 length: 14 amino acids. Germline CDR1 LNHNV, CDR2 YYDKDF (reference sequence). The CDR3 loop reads CATSPGGGDQPQHF. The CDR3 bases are TGTGCCACCAGCCCCGGAGGGGGCGATCAGCCCCAGCATTTT.